This T cell receptor beta chain was observed in a study of T cells in Graves' hyperthyroidism and ophthalmopathy. Amplified TCR beta CDR3 regions came from RNA transcripts. The HTBI primer set was used in a first-round RT-PCR of the TCR CDR3. TCRdb called the multiplex PCR reads again in MiXCR, with one record for every CDR3 protein. The table has more than 500,000 distinct CDR3 sequences, 14% to 15% seen once; the top ten hold over 3.5%. This clonotype has a count of ten or more. The CDR3 runs to 14 residues. Per the germline V gene, CDR1 is SGDLS and CDR2 is YYNGEE. V lost 0 bases, J lost 4 bases, and 7 bases lay in between.

The sequenced sample was blood. The chain uses TRBV9 and TRBJ2-2; no definite D call. The sequence came from a woman aged 40 to 50 with Graves' ophthalmopathy. CDR3 sequence: CASSVATGTGELFF. As DNA, the CDR3 is TGTGCCAGCAGCGTAGCTACGGGCACCGGGGAGCTGTTTTTT.